Following are 17 T cell receptor beta chains from one sample sequenced in a study of blood T cell repertoires in COVID-19. Assay used: immunoSEQ multiplex PCR; TCRdb lists only in-frame clones, some missing. In the table there are about 310,000 clones, roughly 91% of which are singletons. The sequenced sample consisted of peripheral blood. The receptors come from a man aged 50-60 years with active or convalescent COVID-19.

This sequence joins TRBV23-1 and TRBJ1-1, with D uncertain. TRBV23-1 is recorded as an ORF, its role being uncertain. CDR3 length: 9 residues. With 4 bases removed from V and 11 bases from J, the gap between germline ends came to 5 bases. The CDR3 sequence is CASSLLAFF. DNA for the CDR3: TGCGCCAGCAGTCTCCTGGCTTTCTTT.

This chain links TRBV29-1 with TRBJ2-1; D is possibly TRBD2 (5 bases). Germline V gives CDR1 SQVTM, CDR2 ANQGSEA. There are 15 residues in the CDR3. V lost 8 bases and J 0 bases, leaving 17 bases between the germline ends. CDR3 amino acids: CSSRGEAFSYNEQFF. CDR3 coding DNA: TGCAGCTCCCGGGGAGAGGCGTTCTCCTACAATGAGCAGTTCTTC.

The chain recombines TRBV4-1 with TRBJ1-1, with 8 bases matching TRBD1. Losses at the gene ends were 1 base for V and 4 bases for J; bases not matched to a gene: 17. This CDR3 has 19 amino acids. In germline, CDR1 is MGHRA, CDR2 YSYEKL. The CDR3 protein is CASSQGIFRTGRGGTEAFF. The CDR3 nucleotides are TGCGCCAGCAGCCAAGGAATTTTCCGGACAGGGCGGGGAGGCACTGAAGCTTTCTTT.

The genes are TRBV7-2 and TRBJ2-3; D may be TRBD2 (6 bases). Germline CDR1 and CDR2: SGHTA and FQGNSA. V gave up 5 bases and J gave up 2 bases, with 14 bases separating them. CDR3 size: 15 residues. DNA of the CDR3: TGTGCCAGCAGCCTGGGTTGGAGGGTCACAGATACGCAGTATTTT. Encoded protein: CASSLGWRVTDTQYF.

This chain joins TRBV18 and TRBJ2-3; D might be TRBD2 (7 bases). Germline CDR1 reads KGHSH; CDR2 reads LQKENI. V was pared by 3 bases and J by 1 base, with 14 bases between. This CDR3 comprises 16 residues. The DNA of the CDR3 is TGTGCCAGCTCACCGGGGGGGGCGAAACGCACAGATACGCAGTATTTT. Encoded protein: CASSPGGAKRTDTQYF.

This clone was detected only once. The V gene is TRBV28, the J gene TRBJ1-2, with a weak D call TRBD1 (5 bases). The V end lost 5 bases, the J end lost 1 base, and 17 bases lay between the germline ends. Per the germline V gene, CDR1 is MDHEN and CDR2 is SYDVKM. This CDR3 spans 16 amino acids. For the CDR3, the DNA is TGTGCCAGCAGTCTCTATTCACAGGCGATTAACTATGGCTACACCTTC. Protein product: CASSLYSQAINYGYTF.

This clone was counted once. This chain links TRBV27 with TRBJ1-1; D is undetermined. Germline CDR1 is MNHEY and CDR2 is SMNVEV (reference sequence). The CDR3 is made up of 15 amino acids. Trimming took off 5 bases at V and 2 bases at J, with 15 bases between the two ends. CDR3 sequence (DNA): TGTGCCAGCAGTAAGACCACGTTACTAAACACTGAAGCTTTCTTT. Translating gives CASSKTTLLNTEAFF.

Regarding this clone: In the same sample, other DNA sequences code for this CDR3. The CDR3: CASIPGQGNSPLHF. CDR3 sequence (DNA): TGTGCCAGCATACCGGGACAGGGGAATTCACCCCTCCACTTT. The V and J genes are TRBV28 and TRBJ1-6, with 10 bases identical to TRBD1. Trimming took 7 bases from V and 7 from J; bases not matched to a gene: 4. Looked up from germline, CDR1 is MDHEN and CDR2 is SYDVKM. This CDR3 spans 14 amino acids.

The V and J genes are TRBV19 and TRBJ2-1; TRBD2 matches 8 bases. J was trimmed by 4 bases and V by 5 bases; bases with no gene match: 10. The length of the CDR3 is 16 residues. Germline V gives CDR1 LNHDA, CDR2 SQIVND (reference sequence). This CDR3 reads CASSLAGGPPYNEQFF. In DNA, the CDR3 is TGTGCCAGTAGTCTGGCGGGAGGCCCCCCTTACAATGAGCAGTTCTTC. Based on the CDR3 plus reference TRBV19 and TRBJ2-1, the full variable domain is DGGITQSPKYLFRKEGQNVTLSCEQNLNHDAMYWYRQDPGQGLRLIYYSQIVNDFQKGDIAEGYSVSREKKESFPLTVTSAQKNPTAFYLCASSLAGGPPYNEQFFGPGTRLTVL.

J is TRBJ1-6 and V is TRBV5-1; D is unresolved. Germline CDR1 reads SGHRS; CDR2 reads YFSETQ. The CDR3 has 16 amino acids. The V end lost 4 bases, the J end lost 0 bases, and 11 bases lay between the germline ends. The CDR3 coding sequence is TGCGCCAGCAGCGCCTTCTTCTACTCCTATAATTCACCCCTCCACTTT. Translation: CASSAFFYSYNSPLHF.

The genes are TRBV7-7 and TRBJ2-2; 10 bases align to TRBD1. Germline V gene data show CDR1 as SSHAT and CDR2 as FNYEAQ (reference sequence). CDR3 size: 16 residues. The V gene end was trimmed by 1 base and the J gene end by 4 bases; junction bases not matched to a gene: 3. The CDR3 here is CASSLEGQGSTGELFF. The CDR3 nucleotides are TGTGCCAGCAGCTTAGAGGGACAGGGGTCCACCGGGGAGCTGTTTTTT.

The genes are TRBV9 and TRBJ2-2; TRBD2 might be the D (5 bases). The CDR3 has 16 amino acids. V was clipped by 0 bases and J by 2 bases, with 11 bases between them. CDR1 is SGDLS, CDR2 YYNGEE, per germline. CDR3 region: CASSVALGANTGELFF. In DNA form, the CDR3 reads TGTGCCAGCAGCGTAGCTCTGGGAGCTAACACCGGGGAGCTGTTTTTT.

This chain links TRBV6-2 or TRBV6-3 with TRBJ1-5; 7 bases match TRBD1. The CDR3 length is 13 residues. Germline CDR1 reads MNHEY; CDR2 reads SVGEGT. J gave up 7 bases and V 6 bases, and 6 bases lay outside the gene matches. The DNA of the CDR3 is TGTGCCAGCAGCCCACAGGGGCTCCAGCCCCAGCATTTT. It yields the protein CASSPQGLQPQHF.

The chain joins TRBV7-6 to TRBJ1-6, with D possibly TRBD1 on 6 matching bases. Trimming removed 5 bases at V and 5 bases at J, with 16 bases between. Germline V gene sequence: CDR1 SGHVS, CDR2 FNYEAQ. The CDR3 spans 16 residues. CDR3: CASSRLGGRDNSPLHF. Written as DNA, the CDR3 is TGTGCCAGCAGCCGCCTAGGGGGTAGAGATAATTCACCCCTCCACTTT.

The CDR3 DNA follows: TGTGCCAGCAGCCTGGGACAGCAAGAGACCCAGTACTTC. It encodes CASSLGQQETQYF. The V gene is TRBV5-4, the J gene TRBJ2-5; 7 bases are a match to TRBD1. J was trimmed by 2 bases and V by 4 bases; bases with no gene match: 2. The CDR3 is 13 residues long. Germline CDR1 and CDR2: SGHNT and YYREEE (reference sequence).

As concerns this clone: At one end, the junction sequence differs from germline, possibly due to a read error. The chain recombines TRBV11-1 with TRBJ1-2; D remains ambiguous. This CDR3 is 11 amino acids long. Looked up from germline, CDR1 is SGHAT and CDR2 is FQDESV (reference sequence). In DNA, the CDR3 is TGTGCCAGCAGCCAAAACTCTGGCTACACCTTC. Translating it yields CASSQNSGYTF.

This clone was detected a few times. This chain links TRBV2 with TRBJ2-5; 7 nucleotides align to TRBD2. The V segment lost 7 bases and the J segment 5 bases; nucleotides outside the gene matches: 4. This CDR3 has 12 amino acids. Germline-derived CDR1 and CDR2 are SNHLY and FYNNEI. The CDR3 loop reads CASMEGGETQYF. The DNA for the CDR3 is TGTGCCAGCATGGAGGGAGGGGAGACCCAGTACTTC.